This TCR beta chain is drawn from a study of blood T cells in healthy people across ages. Overall study: Template switching captured about one barcoded beta molecule per two T cells.

Regarding the study as a whole: Strong correlation linked observed beta diversity and percent naive T cells. Per million T cells, the diversity of TCR beta decreased roughly linearly as age advanced.

A second PCR of 7 to 11 cycles used a sample-barcoded 5' primer and a J-beta primer mix. MiXCR was run by TCRdb on the 5' RACE reads, yielding one entry per CDR3 protein. The profile covers about 1.1 million distinct CDR3 sequences, with more than 30% appearing a single time and about 12% taken by the ten largest. This CDR3 comprises 15 residues. The germline V gene has CDR1 SGHRS and CDR2 YFSETQ. V was clipped by 3 bases and J by 0 bases, with 12 bases between them. Comments on this clonotype: Its antigen is undetermined.

The sample taken for sequencing was blood. This clonotype originated in a young man in good health. The V and J genes are TRBV5-1 and TRBJ1-2; D remains ambiguous. CDR3 sequence reads: CASSSGGPANYGYTF. CDR3 in DNA: TGCGCCAGCAGCTCGGGTGGTCCAGCTAACTATGGCTACACCTTC.